This T cell receptor beta chain was observed in a study of preoperative IRX-2 immunotherapy in early breast cancer. Some clones are missing from TCRdb's copy, which holds only in-frame ones; the method was immunoSEQ multiplex PCR. The sample records over 25,000 clones, roughly four fifths being singletons. Trimming stripped 3 bases from V and 4 bases from J, with 6 bases between. The CDR3 contains 12 residues. Germline CDR1 and CDR2: KGHSH and LQKENI. Indicated treatment: preoperative locoregional IRX-2 cytokine immunotherapy. Preoperative locoregional IRX-2 cytokine immunotherapy was tested in the phase Ib source study.

This sequence originates from a human donor with breast cancer. V usage is TRBV18 and J usage is TRBJ1-2, with a possible D match to TRBD1 (5 bases). Source: lymph node tissue, taken after IRX-2 immunotherapy. The CDR3 DNA reads TGTGCCAGCTCACCGGGGGTCTATGGCTACACCTTC. Translating it yields CASSPGVYGYTF. Full variable domain (outside the CDR3, taken from reference TRBV18 and TRBJ1-2): NAGVMQNPRHLVRRRGQEARLRCSPMKGHSHVYWYRQLPEEGLKFMVYLQKENIIDESGMPKERFSAEFPKEGPSILRIQQVVRGDSAAYFCASSPGVYGYTFGSGTRLTVV.